What follows is one TCR beta chain and its context. What this receptor recognizes is not known. Base qualities are not provided; no much larger clone lies one nucleotide away. Looking up the germline V gene (reference sequence) yields CDR1 SGHNT and CDR2 YYREEE. Trimming takes 2 bases off V and 4 bases off J; junction bases not matched to a gene: 7. Inclusive of the bounding cysteine and phenylalanine, the CDR3 is 15 residues long. The read is trimmed to its CDR3 DNA, 45 bases read in frame from base 1. This record belongs to a study of a mutant IDH1 vaccine in newly diagnosed glioma (dated by TCRdb to about 2021). With respect to the entire study: Of the roughly 32 patients who were treated, about 62% were male and around 40% were female, and the mean age was roughly 40 years. Before enrollment, most patients had been given radiochemotherapy with temozolomide as standard therapy, while the rest had received either radiotherapy alone or temozolomide alone. Peripheral blood was collected at six visits: V03 (baseline), V05, V07, V10, V12 and V13. Longitudinal TCRB deep sequencing was done for some 25 treated patients, wherever samples were available for exploratory analyses. What the research found in general, with its limitations: PBMC samples for TCRB deep sequencing were selected based on availability. According to the authors, sample limitations meant that analyses of patient blood samples could not be reproduced. Immune responses induced by the vaccine were seen in roughly 95% of patients across multiple MHC alleles. No apparent relationship was observed between pseudoprogression and alterations in the top peripheral T cell clonotypes detected by TCRB sequencing.

Sample time point, as interpreted from the label and publication: baseline, week 1 (first vaccination visit). Sample treatment or condition, as interpreted from the label and publication: pre-vaccination baseline after standard-of-care therapy. Newly diagnosed WHO grade 3 or 4 IDH1-mutant astrocytomas showing loss of nuclear ATRX were present in the donors. The samples were drawn from NOA16, a multicentre, single-arm, open-label phase I trial in Germany that tested a mutant IDH1 peptide vaccine in humans for the first time. Blood drawn at visit V03 was used as the baseline sample for immunogenicity testing. Genomic DNA for TCRB sequencing was extracted from EDTA blood using the DNeasy Blood and Tissue Kit. The library was made by the immunoSEQ multiplex PCR assay. Following the manufacturer's protocol, the hsTCRB Kit was used to amplify rearranged TCR beta chain sequences. Sequencing of TCRB libraries was carried out on an Illumina MiSeq. Under the source paper's analysis protocol: The kit vendor's proprietary platform handled demultiplexing, trimming and gene mapping. TCRdb obtained this table from immuneACCESS and retained in-frame rearrangements with V and J assigned. These tables miss some clones; where compared with another copy, unresolved V genes account for less than half of the shortfall, and the remainder is unexplained. The V and J calls and clone size come from that table; D and trimming were worked out from the DNA. The sample data list more than 20,000 clones, and roughly 84% of these were observed just once. The ten largest clones represent about 5% of the sample.

The input for sequencing was PBMCs, taken from a glioma patient treated with radiotherapy, temozolomide or both. The clonotype comes from a middle-aged man with glioma. Recombination joined TRBV5-4 with TRBJ1-1; TRBD1 lines up with 8 middle nucleotides. The CDR3 here reads CASSLQQGVPTEAFF. The sequenced DNA: TGTGCCAGCAGCTTACAACAGGGGGTGCCCACTGAAGCTTTCTTT.